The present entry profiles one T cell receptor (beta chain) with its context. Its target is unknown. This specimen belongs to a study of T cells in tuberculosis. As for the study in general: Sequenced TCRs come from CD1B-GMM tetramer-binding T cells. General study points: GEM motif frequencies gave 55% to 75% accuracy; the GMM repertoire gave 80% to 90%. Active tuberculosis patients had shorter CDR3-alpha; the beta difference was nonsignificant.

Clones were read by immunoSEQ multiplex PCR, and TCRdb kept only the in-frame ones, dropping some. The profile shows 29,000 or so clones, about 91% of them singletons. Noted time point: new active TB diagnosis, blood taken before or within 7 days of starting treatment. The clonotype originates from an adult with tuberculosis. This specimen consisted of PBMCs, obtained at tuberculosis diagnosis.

The CDR3 nucleotides are TGTGCCAGCAGCCAAGCTTCCGGGGGGATCTCCTACGAGCAGTACTTC. This translates into CASSQASGGISYEQYF. The rearrangement joins TRBV4-2 to TRBJ2-7, with 7 nucleotides matching TRBD2. The CDR3 has 16 amino acids. V trimming: 1 base; J trimming: 0 bases; junction bases outside the gene matches: 6. Germline V gives CDR1 LGHNA, CDR2 YNFKEQ.